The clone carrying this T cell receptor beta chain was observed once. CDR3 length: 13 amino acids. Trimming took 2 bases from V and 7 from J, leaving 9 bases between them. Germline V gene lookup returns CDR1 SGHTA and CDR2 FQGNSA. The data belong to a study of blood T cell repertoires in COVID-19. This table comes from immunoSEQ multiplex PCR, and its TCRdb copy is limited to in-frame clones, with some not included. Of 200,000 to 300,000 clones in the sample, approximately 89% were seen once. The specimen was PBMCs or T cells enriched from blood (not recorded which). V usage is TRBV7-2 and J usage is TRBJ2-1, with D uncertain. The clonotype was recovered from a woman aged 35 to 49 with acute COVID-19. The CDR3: CASSLSLGNEQFF. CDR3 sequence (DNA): TGTGCCAGCAGCTTATCCCTCGGTAATGAGCAGTTCTTC.